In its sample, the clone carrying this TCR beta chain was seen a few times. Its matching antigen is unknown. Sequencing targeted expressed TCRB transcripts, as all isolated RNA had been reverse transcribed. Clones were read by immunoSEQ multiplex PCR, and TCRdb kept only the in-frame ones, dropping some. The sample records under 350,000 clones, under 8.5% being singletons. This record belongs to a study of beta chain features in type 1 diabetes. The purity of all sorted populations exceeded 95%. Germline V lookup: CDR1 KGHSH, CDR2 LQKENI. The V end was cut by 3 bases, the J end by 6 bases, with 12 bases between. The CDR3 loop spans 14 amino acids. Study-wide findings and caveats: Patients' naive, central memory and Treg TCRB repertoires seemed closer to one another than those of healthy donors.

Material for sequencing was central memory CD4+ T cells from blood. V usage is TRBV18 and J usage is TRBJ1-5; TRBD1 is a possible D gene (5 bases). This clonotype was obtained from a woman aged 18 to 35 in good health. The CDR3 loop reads CASSPGAEGQPQHF. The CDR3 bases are TGTGCCAGCTCACCCGGGGCCGAAGGTCAGCCCCAGCATTTT.